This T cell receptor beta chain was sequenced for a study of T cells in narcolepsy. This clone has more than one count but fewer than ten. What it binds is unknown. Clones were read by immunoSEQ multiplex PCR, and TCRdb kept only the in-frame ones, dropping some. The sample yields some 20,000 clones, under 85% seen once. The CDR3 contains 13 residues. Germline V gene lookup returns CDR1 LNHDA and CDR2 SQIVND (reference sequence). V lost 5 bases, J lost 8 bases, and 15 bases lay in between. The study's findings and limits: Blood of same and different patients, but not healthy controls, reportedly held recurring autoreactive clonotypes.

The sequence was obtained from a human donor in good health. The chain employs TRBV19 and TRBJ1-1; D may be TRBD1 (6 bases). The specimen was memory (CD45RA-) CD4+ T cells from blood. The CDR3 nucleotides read TGTGCCAGTAGTTGGATCGCCGACAGGGAAGCTTTCTTT. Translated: CASSWIADREAFF.